This entry lists 30 T cell receptor beta chains sequenced from one sample in a study of technical replicates of blood from a handful of donors. The protocol was immunoSEQ multiplex PCR, while the TCRdb copy is restricted to in-frame clones and leaves out a portion. The sample lists tens of thousands of clones, roughly nine tenths occurring once. The sequencing sample was made of PBMCs. These receptors originate from a human donor in good health. Some clones in this sample may be carry-over from other donors' samples.

The V gene is TRBV7-2, the J gene TRBJ2-1; possibly TRBD2 for D (5 bases). The CDR3 covers 13 residues. The V end was cut by 5 bases, the J end by 3 bases, with 8 bases between. The germline V gene encodes CDR1 SGHTA and CDR2 FQGNSA. The CDR3 region has the DNA TGTGCCAGCAGCGTTCGGGACTACAATGAGCAGTTCTTC. Its translation is CASSVRDYNEQFF.

The J gene is TRBJ2-3, the V gene TRBV2, with D perhaps matching TRBD2 (6 bases). This CDR3 has 11 residues. Germline V gene lookup returns CDR1 SNHLY and CDR2 FYNNEI. Trimming took 11 bases from V and 2 from J, leaving 8 bases between them. This chain's CDR3 is CAGGFTDTQYF. The CDR3 nucleotides read TGTGCCGGGGGGTTCACAGATACGCAGTATTTT.

The CDR3 is CASSETSSYNEQFF. CDR3 DNA sequence: TGTGCCAGCAGTGAGACTAGCTCCTACAATGAGCAGTTCTTC. V is TRBV6-1 and J is TRBJ2-1; D might be TRBD2 (6 bases). Germline V gene data show CDR1 as MNHNS and CDR2 as SASEGT. This CDR3 contains 14 residues. The germline V and J ends were trimmed by 3 bases and 0 bases, with 6 bases remaining between them.

This clone has just one count. The chain joins TRBV5-3 to TRBJ1-5; no firm D call. TRBV5-3 is an ORF, and what it does is uncertain. The CDR3 is made up of 12 amino acids. The V end was cut by 5 bases, the J end by 1 base, with 4 bases between. Here the CDR3 DNA reads TGTGCCAGAAGGCTAAGCAATCAGCCCCAGCATTTT. This translates into CARRLSNQPQHF.

This clone came up once. V usage is TRBV5-5 and J usage is TRBJ2-3, with 12 nucleotides matching TRBD2. V lost 4 bases, J lost 0 bases, and 3 bases stayed unmatched. Germline-derived CDR1 and CDR2 are SGHKS and YYEKEE (reference sequence). The CDR3 contains 16 residues. The CDR3 is CASSPSGRVSTDTQYF. CDR3 bases: TGTGCCAGCAGCCCTAGCGGGAGGGTGAGCACAGATACGCAGTATTTT.

The V gene is TRBV6-1, the J gene TRBJ1-3; D is unclear. The CDR3 has 15 residues. From germline, CDR1 is MNHNS and CDR2 SASEGT. V was trimmed by 3 bases and J by 4 bases, leaving 13 bases between them. The chain's CDR3 is CASSEVSAGGNTIYF. For the CDR3, the DNA is TGTGCCAGCAGTGAGGTTTCCGCAGGAGGAAACACCATATATTTT.

In DNA, the CDR3 is TGTGCCAGCAGCTTTAGACAGCTATCCGGGGAGCTGTTTTTT. Residues: CASSFRQLSGELFF. The chain couples TRBV7-2 to TRBJ2-2; D is perhaps TRBD1 (5 bases). Germline CDR1 and CDR2: SGHTA and FQGNSA. Trimming left V 3 bases short and J 6 bases short, with 11 bases between. The CDR3 covers 14 residues.

This sequence joins TRBV5-1 and TRBJ2-7; perhaps TRBD1 as D (6 bases). The V end was cut by 4 bases, the J end by 3 bases, with 20 bases between. The germline V gene encodes CDR1 SGHRS and CDR2 YFSETQ. There are 16 residues in the CDR3. For the CDR3, the DNA is TGCGCCAGCAGCCGAGTGGGGGACACGAACTTCTACGAGCAGTACTTC. Translating gives CASSRVGDTNFYEQYF.

The V call is TRBV7-9, the J call TRBJ1-2; a possible D gene is TRBD1 (5 bases). CDR1 SEHNR and CDR2 FQNEAQ come from the germline V gene (reference sequence). Trimming stripped 11 bases from V and 4 bases from J, with 20 bases between. There are 14 residues in the CDR3. This chain's CDR3 is CAFSGGRFGYGYTF. The CDR3 coding sequence is TGTGCCTTCTCTGGGGGGAGATTTGGCTATGGCTACACCTTC.

This rearrangement joins TRBV6-5 to TRBJ2-7; 10 bases fit TRBD1. V trimming: 4 bases; J trimming: 12 bases; junction bases outside the gene matches: 12. This CDR3 has 14 amino acids. Germline V lookup: CDR1 MNHEY, CDR2 SVGAGI. CDR3 coding DNA: TGTGCCAGCAGTTCCAACTCGGACAGGGGGGTTCGGTACTTC. This gives the protein CASSSNSDRGVRYF.

The rearrangement uses TRBV6-6 and TRBJ1-2; perhaps TRBD1 as D (5 bases). Trimming took 0 bases from V and 0 from J, leaving 11 bases between them. The CDR3 length is 16 residues. The germline gives CDR1 MNHNY, CDR2 SVGAGI (reference sequence). Here the CDR3 DNA reads TGTGCCAGCAGTTACTCACCGACAGCCACTAACTATGGCTACACCTTC. Its translation: CASSYSPTATNYGYTF.

This clone appeared once. The CDR3 sequence: CASSEGHSVYNEQFF. In DNA form, the CDR3 reads TGTGCCAGCAGTGAAGGCCATAGTGTCTACAATGAGCAGTTCTTC. The chain couples TRBV2 to TRBJ2-1; D gene unclear. Germline lookup yields CDR1 SNHLY and CDR2 FYNNEI. The V end lost 1 base, the J end lost 3 bases, and 10 bases lay between the germline ends. This CDR3 comprises 15 residues.

J is TRBJ2-3 and V is TRBV7-2; 7 bases agree with TRBD1. With V trimmed by 5 bases and J by 1 base, 9 bases remained unmatched. This CDR3 contains 16 residues. Per the germline V gene, CDR1 is SGHTA and CDR2 is FQGNSA. CDR3 DNA: TGTGCCAGCAGCGCGTACTCCGGGACAGGCACAGATACGCAGTATTTT. Translating it yields CASSAYSGTGTDTQYF.

V usage is TRBV7-2 and J usage is TRBJ1-2; 9 bases map to TRBD1. The germline V gene has CDR1 SGHTA and CDR2 FQGNSA. The CDR3 covers 15 residues. V lost 1 base and J lost 4; bases outside the gene matches: 4. CDR3 nucleotide sequence: TGTGCCAGCAGCTTAGGACAGGGGGTATTCTATGGCTACACCTTC. Its translation is CASSLGQGVFYGYTF. Full variable domain (missing parts from reference TRBV7-2 and TRBJ1-2): GAGVSQSPSNKVTEKGKDVELRCDPISGHTALYWYRQSLGQGLEFLIYFQGNSAPDKSGLPSDRFSAERTGGSVSTLTIQRTQQEDSAVYLCASSLGQGVFYGYTFGSGTRLTVV.

This sequence joins TRBV25-1 and TRBJ2-5; D is possibly TRBD1 (6 bases). CDR1 is MGHDK and CDR2 is SYGVNS in the germline V gene. The CDR3 is 13 residues long. Trimming removed 7 bases at V and 0 bases at J, with 9 bases between. CDR3 loop: CASTRGYQETQYF. In DNA, the CDR3 is TGTGCCAGCACTAGGGGGTACCAAGAGACCCAGTACTTC.

The chain combines TRBV27 with TRBJ1-5; D might be TRBD1 (5 bases). V dropped 8 bases and J dropped 0 bases, with 23 bases sitting between them. Germline CDR1 reads MNHEY; CDR2 reads SMNVEV (reference sequence). There are 18 residues in the CDR3. CDR3 residues: CASDRDSYPRYSNQPQHF. DNA of the CDR3: TGTGCCAGCGACCGGGACTCCTACCCCCGCTATAGCAATCAGCCCCAGCATTTT.

J is TRBJ2-5 and V is TRBV7-9; no firm D call. From germline, CDR1 is SEHNR and CDR2 FQNEAQ (reference sequence). The V gene lost 1 base and the J gene lost 4 bases, with 13 bases spanning the gap. The CDR3 sequence is 15 residues long. The DNA of the CDR3 is TGTGCCAGCAGCTTAGTGGGTCGGGTCGGAGAGACCCAGTACTTC. This translates into CASSLVGRVGETQYF. Full variable domain (outside the CDR3, taken from reference TRBV7-9 and TRBJ2-5): DTGVSQNPRHKITKRGQNVTFRCDPISEHNRLYWYRQTLGQGPEFLTYFQNEAQLEKSRLLSDRFSAERPKGSFSTLEIQRTEQGDSAMYLCASSLVGRVGETQYFGPGTRLLVL.

The V gene is TRBV5-4, the J gene TRBJ1-1; unclear D gene. Per germline, CDR1 SGHNT and CDR2 YYREEE (reference sequence). There are 13 residues in the CDR3. The V and J ends lost 4 bases and 1 base respectively, with 8 bases between them. The CDR3 spells CASSGPRNTEAFF. CDR3 in DNA: TGTGCCAGCAGCGGCCCCCGGAACACTGAAGCTTTCTTT.

The rearrangement uses TRBV27 and TRBJ1-1; D gene uncertain. There are 11 residues in the CDR3. Germline V CDR1 and CDR2: MNHEY, SMNVEV (reference sequence). V gave up 4 bases and J gave up 9 bases, with 9 bases separating them. The CDR3 DNA follows: TGTGCCAGCAGTTACGGGTTAAAAGCTTTCTTT. Translating it yields CASSYGLKAFF.

The rearrangement uses TRBV27 and TRBJ1-5; D possibly corresponds to TRBD1 (6 bases). There are 18 residues in the CDR3. Trimming shortened V by 5 bases and J by 2 bases, and 22 bases separated the two germline ends. The germline V gene has CDR1 MNHEY and CDR2 SMNVEV (reference sequence). Written as DNA, the CDR3 is TGTGCCAGCAGTCCCTCCCCGCAGGGGCCGATCGGCAATCAGCCCCAGCATTTT. Its protein is CASSPSPQGPIGNQPQHF.

This clone was detected only once. The rearrangement links TRBV29-1 to TRBJ2-7; 7 nucleotides align to TRBD1. Per the germline V gene, CDR1 is SQVTM and CDR2 is ANQGSEA. CDR3 size: 14 residues. V lost 6 bases and J lost 0; bases outside the gene matches: 8. CDR3 loop: CSVKTGLSSYEQYF. The CDR3 nucleotides read TGCAGCGTCAAGACAGGGTTGAGCTCCTACGAGCAGTACTTC.

V and J are TRBV6-1 and TRBJ2-3, with TRBD2 matching over 13 bases. With 5 bases clipped from V and 6 bases from J, the junction kept 5 bases outside the gene matches. The CDR3 totals 15 residues. The germline V gene encodes CDR1 MNHNS and CDR2 SASEGT. Here the CDR3 DNA reads TGTGCCAGCAGTCTAGGGACTAGCGGGATGGATACGCAGTATTTT. Translated, it gives CASSLGTSGMDTQYF.

V gene TRBV5-1 combines with J gene TRBJ2-7; 7 positions agree with TRBD1. In germline, CDR1 is SGHRS, CDR2 YFSETQ. The CDR3 has 14 amino acids. The trim removed 3 bases at V and 0 bases at J, leaving 3 bases unmatched. For the CDR3, the DNA is TGCGCCAGCAGCTCCCACAGGGGCTCCTACGAGCAGTACTTC. The encoded protein is CASSSHRGSYEQYF.

The chain has TRBV19 and TRBJ1-1; the D is unclear. Germline V lookup: CDR1 LNHDA, CDR2 SQIVND (reference sequence). Trimming pared 4 bases from V and 0 bases from J, leaving 6 bases between. This CDR3 has 13 residues. CDR3 sequence: CASSTNMNTEAFF. CDR3 bases: TGTGCCAGTAGTACGAACATGAACACTGAAGCTTTCTTT.

The V gene is TRBV10-3, the J gene TRBJ1-1; the D gene is possibly TRBD1 (5 bases). Trimming removed 4 bases from V and 1 base from J, with 7 bases in between. The germline gives CDR1 ENHRY, CDR2 SYGVKD. The CDR3 is made up of 13 amino acids. The CDR3 nucleotides read TGTGCCATCAGTGGTCAGGGGAACACTGAAGCTTTCTTT. Translating it yields CAISGQGNTEAFF.

The V and J genes are TRBV7-3 and TRBJ2-4; TRBD1 aligns across 7 bases. J was trimmed by 6 bases and V by 3 bases; bases with no gene match: 8. The CDR3 runs to 15 residues. CDR1 is SGHTA, CDR2 FQGTGA, per germline. CDR3 amino acids: CASSFQGDSGNIQYF. Here the CDR3 DNA reads TGTGCCAGCAGCTTCCAAGGGGACAGTGGAAACATTCAGTACTTC. The whole variable domain, remainder taken from reference TRBV7-3 and TRBJ2-4, is GAGVSQTPSNKVTEKGKYVELRCDPISGHTALYWYRQSLGQGPEFLIYFQGTGAADDSGLPNDRFFAVRPEGSVSTLKIQRTERGDSAVYLCASSFQGDSGNIQYFGAGTRLSVL.

A few counts support this clone. This chain links TRBV5-6 with TRBJ2-5, with D uncertain. CDR1 SGHDT and CDR2 YYEEEE come from the germline V gene. Trimming took off 1 base at V and 5 bases at J, with 15 bases between the two ends. The CDR3 has 15 amino acids. CDR3 in amino acids: CASSLRGLHVETQYF. The CDR3 nucleotides read TGTGCCAGCAGCTTGAGAGGTCTCCATGTGGAGACCCAGTACTTC. Drawing the rest from reference TRBV5-6 and TRBJ2-5, the complete variable domain is DAGVTQSPTHLIKTRGQQVTLRCSPKSGHDTVSWYQQALGQGPQFIFQYYEEEERQRGNFPDRFSGHQFPNYSSELNVNALLLGDSALYLCASSLRGLHVETQYFGPGTRLLVL.

V and J are TRBV19 and TRBJ2-1; TRBD2 agrees at 13 bases. V trimming: 4 bases; J trimming: 9 bases; junction bases outside the gene matches: 12. This CDR3 comprises 17 residues. In germline, CDR1 is LNHDA, CDR2 SQIVND (reference sequence). DNA for the CDR3: TGTGCCAGTAGTAAAACCGGGACTAGCGGGAAGGTGGGTGAGCAGTTCTTC. Translating it yields CASSKTGTSGKVGEQFF.

This sequence joins TRBV5-4 and TRBJ2-1; no definite D call. Trimming removed 0 bases at V and 3 bases at J, with 4 bases between. CDR1 and CDR2 (germline): SGHNT, YYREEE (reference sequence). This CDR3 contains 13 residues. The CDR3 DNA follows: TGTGCCAGCAGCTTGGACAGCTACAATGAGCAGTTCTTC. Its protein is CASSLDSYNEQFF.

This chain links TRBV7-9 with TRBJ2-5, with D uncertain. The CDR3 covers 14 residues. Germline CDR1 is SEHNR and CDR2 is FQNEAQ (reference sequence). V was trimmed by 1 base and J by 2 bases, leaving 8 bases between them. CDR3 sequence (DNA): TGTGCCAGCAGCTTAGTGGCGGCTCAAGAGACCCAGTACTTC. It encodes CASSLVAAQETQYF.